This paragraph reports one TCR beta chain. Its antigen is currently unknown. A read error may produce the germline difference seen at one junction end. The CDR3 totals 17 residues. Germline V gives CDR1 SEHNR, CDR2 FQNEAQ (reference sequence). With a J-beta primer mix and a sample-barcoded 5' primer, a second PCR ran roughly 6 to 11 cycles. Every cDNA was tagged by a template-switch adaptor with 12 random nucleotides. From each sample, at least 2.5 million paired-end reads containing CDR3 were obtained. TCRdb redid the calling of the 5' RACE reads with MiXCR, one entry per CDR3 protein. The table shows about 650,000 distinct CDR3 sequences, with approximately 52% occurring only once. The sample is drawn from a study of blood T cells in healthy people across ages. Findings and limits, study-wide: Per million T cells, TCR beta diversity dropped about linearly as age rose.

Sequencing used blood. The chain has TRBV7-9 and TRBJ2-1; no reliable D call. The clonotype was recovered from a woman aged 80 or over in good health. The CDR3, as DNA: TGTGCCAGCTGCTTAGAGGTTAGGGTGGCGATCTACAATGAGCAGTTCTTC. Its protein is CASCLEVRVAIYNEQFF.